The entry below gives a single T cell receptor (beta chain) sequence along with its context. Its antigen is unknown. The data derive from a study of T cell responses to AZD1222 COVID-19 vaccine. Study observations and caveats: Increased Spike-specific TCR breadth and depth were observed after two AZD1222 doses.

This CDR3 comprises 15 residues. Looked up from germline, CDR1 is SEHNR and CDR2 is FQNEAQ (reference sequence). Losses at the gene ends were 5 bases for V and 4 bases for J; bases not matched to a gene: 10. Measured with immunoSEQ multiplex PCR; TCRdb has only the in-frame clones, and not every one. This table has roughly 200,000 clones, 85% to 95% appearing once. The TCR comes from an adult who received the MenACWY meningococcal vaccine as a control. V and J are TRBV7-9 and TRBJ2-5; 7 bases agree with TRBD1. Sample: peripheral blood, taken 28 days after the second dose of the MenACWY control vaccine. CDR3 nucleotide sequence: TGTGCCAGCAGCCCCCCGACAGGGTATGGAGAGACCCAGTACTTC. It encodes CASSPPTGYGETQYF.